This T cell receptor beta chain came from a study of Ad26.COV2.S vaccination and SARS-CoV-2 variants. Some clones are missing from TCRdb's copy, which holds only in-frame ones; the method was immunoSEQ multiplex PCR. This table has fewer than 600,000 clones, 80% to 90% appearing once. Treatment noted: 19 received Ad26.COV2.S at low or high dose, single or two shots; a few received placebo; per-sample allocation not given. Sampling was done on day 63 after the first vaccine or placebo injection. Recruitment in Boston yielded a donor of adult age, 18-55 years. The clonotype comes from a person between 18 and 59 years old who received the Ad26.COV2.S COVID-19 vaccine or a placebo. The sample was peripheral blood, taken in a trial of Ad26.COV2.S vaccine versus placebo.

CDR3 DNA: TGCGCCAGCAGCCCGGACGGGGGCGCGGACACCGGGGAGCTGTTTTTT. Translated: CASSPDGGADTGELFF. The V and J genes are TRBV5-1 and TRBJ2-2, with D perhaps assigned TRBD1 or TRBD2 (6 bases each). The CDR3 contains 16 residues. Between the trimmed V and J ends, which lost 4 bases and 3 bases, there was a span of 16 bases. CDR1 is SGHRS and CDR2 is YFSETQ in the germline V gene.